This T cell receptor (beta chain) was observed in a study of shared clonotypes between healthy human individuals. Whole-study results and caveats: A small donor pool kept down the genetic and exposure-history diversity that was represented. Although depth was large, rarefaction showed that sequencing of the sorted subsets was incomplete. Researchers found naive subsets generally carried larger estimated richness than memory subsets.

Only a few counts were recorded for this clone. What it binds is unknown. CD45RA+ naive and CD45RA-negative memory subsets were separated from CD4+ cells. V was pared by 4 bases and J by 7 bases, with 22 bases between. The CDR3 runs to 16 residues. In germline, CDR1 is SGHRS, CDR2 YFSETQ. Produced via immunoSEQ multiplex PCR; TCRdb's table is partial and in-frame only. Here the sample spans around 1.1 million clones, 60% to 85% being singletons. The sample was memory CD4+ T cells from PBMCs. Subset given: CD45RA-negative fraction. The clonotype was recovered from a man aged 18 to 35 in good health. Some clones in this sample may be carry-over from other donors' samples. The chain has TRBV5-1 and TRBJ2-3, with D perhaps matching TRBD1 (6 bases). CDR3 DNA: TGCGCCAGCAGCCCCGACAGGACCATTATTACCTATACGCAGTATTTT. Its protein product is CASSPDRTIITYTQYF.